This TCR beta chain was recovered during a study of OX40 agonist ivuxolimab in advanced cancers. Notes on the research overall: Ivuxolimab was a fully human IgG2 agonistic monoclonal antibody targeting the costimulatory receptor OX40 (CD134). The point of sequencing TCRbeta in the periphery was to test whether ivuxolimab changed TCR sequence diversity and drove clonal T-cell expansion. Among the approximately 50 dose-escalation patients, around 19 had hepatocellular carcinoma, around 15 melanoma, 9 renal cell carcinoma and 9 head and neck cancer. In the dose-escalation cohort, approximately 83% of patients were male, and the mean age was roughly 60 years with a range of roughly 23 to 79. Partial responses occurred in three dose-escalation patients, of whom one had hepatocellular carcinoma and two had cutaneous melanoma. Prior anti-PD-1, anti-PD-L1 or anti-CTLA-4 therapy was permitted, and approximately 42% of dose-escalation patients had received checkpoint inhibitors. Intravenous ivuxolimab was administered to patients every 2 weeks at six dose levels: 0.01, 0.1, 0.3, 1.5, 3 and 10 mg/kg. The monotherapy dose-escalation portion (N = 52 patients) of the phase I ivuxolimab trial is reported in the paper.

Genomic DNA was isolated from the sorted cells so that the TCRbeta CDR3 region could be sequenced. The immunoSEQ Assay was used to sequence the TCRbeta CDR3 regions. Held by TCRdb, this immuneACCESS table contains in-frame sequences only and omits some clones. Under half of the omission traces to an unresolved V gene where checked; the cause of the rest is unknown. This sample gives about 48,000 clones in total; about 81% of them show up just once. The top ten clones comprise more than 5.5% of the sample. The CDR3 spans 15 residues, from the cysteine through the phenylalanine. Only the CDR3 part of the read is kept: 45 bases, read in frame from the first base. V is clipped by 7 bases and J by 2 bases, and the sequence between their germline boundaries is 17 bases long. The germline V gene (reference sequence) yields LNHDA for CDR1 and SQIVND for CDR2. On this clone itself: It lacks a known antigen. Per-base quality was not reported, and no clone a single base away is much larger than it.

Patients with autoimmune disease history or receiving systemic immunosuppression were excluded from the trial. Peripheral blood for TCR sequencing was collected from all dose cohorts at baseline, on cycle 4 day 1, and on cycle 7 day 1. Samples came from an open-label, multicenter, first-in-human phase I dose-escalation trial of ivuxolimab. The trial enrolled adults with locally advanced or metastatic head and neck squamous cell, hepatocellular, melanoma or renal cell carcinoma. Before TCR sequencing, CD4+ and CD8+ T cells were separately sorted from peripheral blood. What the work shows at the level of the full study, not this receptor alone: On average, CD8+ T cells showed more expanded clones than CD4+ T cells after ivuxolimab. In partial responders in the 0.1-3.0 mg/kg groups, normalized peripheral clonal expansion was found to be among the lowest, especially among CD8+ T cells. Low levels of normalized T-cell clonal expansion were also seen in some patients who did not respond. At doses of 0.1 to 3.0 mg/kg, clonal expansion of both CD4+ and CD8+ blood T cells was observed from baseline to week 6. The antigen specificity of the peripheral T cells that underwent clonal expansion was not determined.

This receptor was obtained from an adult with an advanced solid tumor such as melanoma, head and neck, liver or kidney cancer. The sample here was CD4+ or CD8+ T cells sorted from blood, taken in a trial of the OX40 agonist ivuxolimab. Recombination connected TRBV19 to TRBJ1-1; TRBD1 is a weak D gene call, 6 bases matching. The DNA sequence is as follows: TGTGCCAGTATACCCCTGGACAGAGATAACACTGAAGCTTTCTTT. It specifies CASIPLDRDNTEAFF.